This T cell receptor beta chain was documented in a study of cytomegalovirus exposure and HLA in healthy donors. Study as a whole: Approximately 170 million T cells yielded fewer than 120 million unique TCR beta sequences in earlier analysis. General study findings and limits: One later analysis reportedly identified an Asian-associated ancestry cluster that showed fewer N-insertions than the roughly 700-donor mean.

Despite likely unrecorded immune exposures, the donors were nominally healthy at the time of sampling. Use of 60 Vbeta and 13 Jbeta primers characterized the PCR. TCRdb's copy holds only in-frame clones and misses some; the assay was immunoSEQ multiplex PCR. The sample includes 90,000 or so clones, under 90% of them seen just once. The V and J ends lost 4 bases and 2 bases respectively, with 3 bases between them. The CDR3 runs 12 residues. CDR1 SGHVS and CDR2 FQNEAQ come from the germline V gene. As for this clone: Its cognate antigen is unknown.

What was sequenced was PBMCs. This clonotype was sampled from a man aged 50 to 60 in good health and CMV-seropositive. The chain is built from TRBV7-8 and TRBJ2-1; D is undetermined. CDR3 in DNA: TGTGCCAGCAGCTCAGCCTACAATGAGCAGTTCTTC. Translating it yields CASSSAYNEQFF.